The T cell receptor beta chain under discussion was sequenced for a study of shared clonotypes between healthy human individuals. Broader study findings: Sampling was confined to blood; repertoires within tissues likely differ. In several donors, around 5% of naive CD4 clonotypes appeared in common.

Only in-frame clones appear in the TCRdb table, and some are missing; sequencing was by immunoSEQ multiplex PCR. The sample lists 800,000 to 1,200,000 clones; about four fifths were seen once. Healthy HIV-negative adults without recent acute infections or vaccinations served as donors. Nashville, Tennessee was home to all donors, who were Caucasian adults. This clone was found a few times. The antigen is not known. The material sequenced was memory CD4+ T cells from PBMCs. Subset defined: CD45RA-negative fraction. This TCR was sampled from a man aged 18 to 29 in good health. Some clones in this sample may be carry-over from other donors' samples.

CDR3 residues: CASSLGITAGEQYF. The CDR3 region has the DNA TGTGCCAGCAGCTTAGGTATCACAGCGGGTGAGCAGTACTTC. V usage is TRBV7-6 and J usage is TRBJ2-7, with a possible D match to TRBD2 (6 bases). The CDR3 is 14 residues long. CDR1 is SGHVS, CDR2 FNYEAQ, per germline. The V end lost 1 base, the J end lost 7 bases, and 14 bases lay between the germline ends. Full variable domain (rest looked up from reference TRBV7-6 and TRBJ2-7): GAGVSQSPRYKVTKRGQDVALRCDPISGHVSLYWYRQALGQGPEFLTYFNYEAQQDKSGLPNDRFSAERPEGSISTLTIQRTEQRDSAMYRCASSLGITAGEQYFGPGTRLTVT.